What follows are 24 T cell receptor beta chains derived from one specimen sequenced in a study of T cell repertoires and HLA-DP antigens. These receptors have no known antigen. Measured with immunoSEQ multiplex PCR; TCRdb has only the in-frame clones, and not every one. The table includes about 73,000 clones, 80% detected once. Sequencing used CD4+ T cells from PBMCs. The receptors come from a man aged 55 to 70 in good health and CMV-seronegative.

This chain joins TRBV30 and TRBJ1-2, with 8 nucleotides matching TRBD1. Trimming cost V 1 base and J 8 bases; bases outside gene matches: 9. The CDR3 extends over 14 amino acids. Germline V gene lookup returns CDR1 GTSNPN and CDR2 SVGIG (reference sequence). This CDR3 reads CAWSESGGFIGYTF. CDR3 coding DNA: TGTGCCTGGAGTGAGTCAGGGGGCTTTATCGGCTACACCTTC.

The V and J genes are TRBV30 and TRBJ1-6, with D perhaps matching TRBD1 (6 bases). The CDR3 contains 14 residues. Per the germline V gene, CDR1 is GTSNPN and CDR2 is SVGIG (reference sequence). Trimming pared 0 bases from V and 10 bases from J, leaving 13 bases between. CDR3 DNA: TGTGCCTGGAGTGTAGCAGGGGATGGATCACCCCTCCACTTT. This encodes CAWSVAGDGSPLHF.

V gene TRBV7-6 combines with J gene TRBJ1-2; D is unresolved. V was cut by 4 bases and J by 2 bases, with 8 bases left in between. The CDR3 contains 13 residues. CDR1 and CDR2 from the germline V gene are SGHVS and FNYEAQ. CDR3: CASSSNKNYGYTF. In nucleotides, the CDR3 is TGTGCCAGCAGCTCGAACAAGAACTATGGCTACACCTTC.

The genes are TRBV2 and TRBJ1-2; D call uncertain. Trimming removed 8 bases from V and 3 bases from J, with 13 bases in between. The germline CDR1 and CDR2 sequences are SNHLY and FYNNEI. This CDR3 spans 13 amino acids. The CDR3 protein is CASQFTTYYGYTF. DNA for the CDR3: TGTGCCAGCCAGTTTACAACATACTATGGCTACACCTTC.

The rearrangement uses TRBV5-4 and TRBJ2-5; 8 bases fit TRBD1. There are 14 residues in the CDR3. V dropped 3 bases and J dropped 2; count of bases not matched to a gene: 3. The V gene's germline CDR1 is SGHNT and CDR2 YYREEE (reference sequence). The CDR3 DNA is TGTGCCAGCAGCTCCCGGACAGGGCAAGAGACCCAGTACTTC. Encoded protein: CASSSRTGQETQYF.

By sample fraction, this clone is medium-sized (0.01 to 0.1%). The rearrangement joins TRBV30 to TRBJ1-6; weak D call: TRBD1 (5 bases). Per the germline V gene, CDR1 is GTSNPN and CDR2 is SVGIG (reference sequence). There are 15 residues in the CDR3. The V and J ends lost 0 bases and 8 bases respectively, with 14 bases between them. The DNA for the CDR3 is TGTGCCTGGAGTGTATTGGCAGGGTGGGATTCACCCCTCCACTTT. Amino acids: CAWSVLAGWDSPLHF.

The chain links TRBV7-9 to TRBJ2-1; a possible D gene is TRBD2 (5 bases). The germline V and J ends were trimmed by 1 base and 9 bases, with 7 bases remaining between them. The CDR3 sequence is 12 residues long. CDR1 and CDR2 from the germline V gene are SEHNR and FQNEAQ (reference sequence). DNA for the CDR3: TGTGCCAGCAGCTTAGTAGCGAGTGAGCAGTTCTTC. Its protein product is CASSLVASEQFF. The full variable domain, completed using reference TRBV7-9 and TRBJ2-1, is DTGVSQNPRHKITKRGQNVTFRCDPISEHNRLYWYRQTLGQGPEFLTYFQNEAQLEKSRLLSDRFSAERPKGSFSTLEIQRTEQGDSAMYLCASSLVASEQFFGPGTRLTVL.

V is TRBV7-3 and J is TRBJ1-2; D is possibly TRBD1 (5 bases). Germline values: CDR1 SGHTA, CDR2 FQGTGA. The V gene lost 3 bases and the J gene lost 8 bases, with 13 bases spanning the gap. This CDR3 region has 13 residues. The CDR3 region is CASSLERAGGYTF. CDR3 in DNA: TGTGCCAGCAGCTTGGAGAGGGCAGGGGGCTACACCTTC.

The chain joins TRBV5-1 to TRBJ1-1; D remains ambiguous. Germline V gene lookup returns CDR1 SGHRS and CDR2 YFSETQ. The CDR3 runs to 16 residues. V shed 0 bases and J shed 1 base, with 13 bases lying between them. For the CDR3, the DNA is TGCGCCAGCAGCTTGGCCGTCTCTGGTCAGAACACTGAAGCTTTCTTT. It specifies CASSLAVSGQNTEAFF.

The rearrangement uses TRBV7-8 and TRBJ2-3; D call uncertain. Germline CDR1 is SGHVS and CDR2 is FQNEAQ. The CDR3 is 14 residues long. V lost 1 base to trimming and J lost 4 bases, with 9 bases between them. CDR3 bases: TGTGCCAGCAGCTTAGAAGGATATTCAGATACGCAGTATTTT. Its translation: CASSLEGYSDTQYF.

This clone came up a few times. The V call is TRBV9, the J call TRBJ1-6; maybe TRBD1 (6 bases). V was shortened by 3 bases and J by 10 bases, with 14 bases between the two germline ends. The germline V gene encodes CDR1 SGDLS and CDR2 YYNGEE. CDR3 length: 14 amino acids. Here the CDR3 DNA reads TGTGCCAGCAGCGCCAGGGGTGAAGGCTCACCCCTCCACTTT. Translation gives CASSARGEGSPLHF.

The CDR3 sequence: CASSTGTGFHSPLHF. The CDR3 region has the DNA TGTGCCAGCAGTACCGGGACAGGGTTTCATTCACCCCTCCACTTT. This chain uses TRBV28 with TRBJ1-6; 9 nucleotides line up with TRBD1. V lost 5 bases to trimming and J lost 8 bases; unmatched junction nucleotides: 7. CDR3 length equals 15 residues. Germline CDR1 MDHEN, CDR2 SYDVKM. Filled out from reference TRBV28 and TRBJ1-6, the complete variable domain reads DVKVTQSSRYLVKRTGEKVFLECVQDMDHENMFWYRQDPGLGLRLIYFSYDVKMKEKGDIPEGYSVSREKKERFSLILESASTNQTSMYLCASSTGTGFHSPLHFGNGTRLTVT.

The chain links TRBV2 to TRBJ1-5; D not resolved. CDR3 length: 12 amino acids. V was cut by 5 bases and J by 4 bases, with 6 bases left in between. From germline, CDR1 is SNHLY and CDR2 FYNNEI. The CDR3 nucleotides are TGTGCCAGCAGTCCAGAGAATCAGCCCCAGCATTTT. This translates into CASSPENQPQHF.

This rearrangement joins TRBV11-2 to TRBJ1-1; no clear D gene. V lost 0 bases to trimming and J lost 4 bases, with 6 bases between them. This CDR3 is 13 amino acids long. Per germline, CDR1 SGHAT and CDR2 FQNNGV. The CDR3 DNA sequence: TGTGCCAGCAGCTTAGAAGGAGGCACTGAAGCTTTCTTT. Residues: CASSLEGGTEAFF.

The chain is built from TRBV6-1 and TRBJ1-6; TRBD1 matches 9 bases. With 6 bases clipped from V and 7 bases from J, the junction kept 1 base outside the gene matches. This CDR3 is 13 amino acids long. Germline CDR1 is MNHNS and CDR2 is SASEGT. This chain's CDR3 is CASRGTGNSPLHF. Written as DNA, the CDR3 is TGTGCCAGCAGGGGGACAGGGAATTCACCCCTCCACTTT.

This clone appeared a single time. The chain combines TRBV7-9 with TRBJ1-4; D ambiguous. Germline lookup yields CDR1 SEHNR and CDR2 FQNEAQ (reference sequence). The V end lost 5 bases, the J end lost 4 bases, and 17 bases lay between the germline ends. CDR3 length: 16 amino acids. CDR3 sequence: CASSPSGRPVNEKLFF. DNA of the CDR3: TGTGCCAGCAGCCCCTCCGGGCGTCCCGTTAATGAAAAACTGTTTTTT.

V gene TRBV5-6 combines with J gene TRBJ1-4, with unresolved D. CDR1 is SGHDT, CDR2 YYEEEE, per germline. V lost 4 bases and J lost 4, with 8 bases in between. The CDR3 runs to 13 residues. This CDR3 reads CASSHKINEKLFF. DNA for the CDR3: TGTGCCAGCAGCCATAAAATTAATGAAAAACTGTTTTTT.

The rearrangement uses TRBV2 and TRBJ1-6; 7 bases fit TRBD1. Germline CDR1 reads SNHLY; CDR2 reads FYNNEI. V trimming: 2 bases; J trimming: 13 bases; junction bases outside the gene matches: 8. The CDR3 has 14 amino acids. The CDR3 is CASSESDRPKPLHF. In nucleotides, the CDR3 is TGTGCCAGCAGTGAATCGGACAGGCCTAAGCCCCTCCACTTT. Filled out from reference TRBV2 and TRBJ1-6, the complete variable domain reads EPEVTQTPSHQVTQMGQEVILRCVPISNHLYFYWYRQILGQKVEFLVSFYNNEISEKSEIFDDQFSVERPDGSNFTLKIRSTKLEDSAMYFCASSESDRPKPLHFGNGTRLTVT.

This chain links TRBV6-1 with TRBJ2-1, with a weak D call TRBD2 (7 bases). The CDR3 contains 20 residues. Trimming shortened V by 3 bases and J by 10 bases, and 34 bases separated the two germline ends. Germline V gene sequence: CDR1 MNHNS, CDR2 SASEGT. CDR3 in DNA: TGTGCCAGCAGTGATTCAAGGCCAGGGAGATCAAGGCGGGGGCCCCGGGAGCAGTTCTTC. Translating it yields CASSDSRPGRSRRGPREQFF.

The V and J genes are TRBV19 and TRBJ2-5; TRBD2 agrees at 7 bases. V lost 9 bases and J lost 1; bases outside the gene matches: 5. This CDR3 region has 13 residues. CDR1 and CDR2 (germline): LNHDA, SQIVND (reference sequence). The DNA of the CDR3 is TGTGCCAGCGGCGGGGGACGCCAAGAGACCCAGTACTTC. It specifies CASGGGRQETQYF.

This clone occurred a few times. CDR3 protein: CASSVLAGGSTGELFF. The CDR3 DNA sequence: TGTGCCAGCAGTGTCCTAGCGGGAGGGTCCACCGGGGAGCTGTTTTTT. The gene calls are TRBV4-2 and TRBJ2-2, with 12 bases lining up with TRBD2. CDR3 length: 16 residues. CDR1 and CDR2 (germline): LGHNA, YNFKEQ. V shed 6 bases, J shed 4 bases, and the junction held 6 bases outside the gene matches.

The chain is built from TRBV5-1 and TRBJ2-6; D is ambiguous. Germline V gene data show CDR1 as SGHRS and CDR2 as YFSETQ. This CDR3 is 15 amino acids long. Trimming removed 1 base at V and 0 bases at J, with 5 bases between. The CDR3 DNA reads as TGCGCCAGCAGCTTGCAGAGCTCTGGGGCCAACGTCCTGACTTTC. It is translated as CASSLQSSGANVLTF.

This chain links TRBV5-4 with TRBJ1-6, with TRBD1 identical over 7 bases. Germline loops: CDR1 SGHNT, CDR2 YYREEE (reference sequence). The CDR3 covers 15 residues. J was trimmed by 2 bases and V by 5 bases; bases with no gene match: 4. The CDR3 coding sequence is TGTGCCAGCAGTACCGGGACAGCCTATAATTCACCCCTCCACTTT. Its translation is CASSTGTAYNSPLHF.

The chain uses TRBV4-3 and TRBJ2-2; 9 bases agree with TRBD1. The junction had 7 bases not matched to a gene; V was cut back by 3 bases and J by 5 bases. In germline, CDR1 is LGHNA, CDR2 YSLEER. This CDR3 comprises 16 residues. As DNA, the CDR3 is TGCGCCAGCAGCCAGACAGGGGGGTCTTGGACCGGGGAGCTGTTTTTT. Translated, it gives CASSQTGGSWTGELFF.